Each of the 27 T cell receptor beta chains below was sequenced from the same sample in a study of blood T cell repertoires in COVID-19. Libraries were prepared by immunoSEQ multiplex PCR; TCRdb keeps only in-frame clonotypes and omits some of them. This sample has some 490,000 clones, with approximately 90% found just once. Material for sequencing was PBMCs or T cells enriched from blood (not recorded which). The receptors shown here come from a woman aged 55 to 70 who had recovered from COVID-19.

The chain employs TRBV5-6 and TRBJ1-4, with D possibly matching TRBD1 (6 bases). Trimming stripped 3 bases from V and 8 bases from J, with 17 bases between. Germline values: CDR1 SGHDT, CDR2 YYEEEE. This CDR3 is 15 amino acids long. The CDR3 spells CASSWGAGVGEKLFF. Here the CDR3 DNA reads TGTGCCAGCAGCTGGGGTGCAGGGGTAGGGGAAAAACTGTTTTTT.

The V and J genes are TRBV19 and TRBJ1-3; 8 bases fit TRBD1. The length of the CDR3 is 17 residues. With 1 base clipped from V and 2 bases from J, the junction kept 7 bases outside the gene matches. Germline V gene sequence: CDR1 LNHDA, CDR2 SQIVND (reference sequence). The CDR3 DNA sequence: TGTGCCAGTAGTATAGCACTGACAGGGGTCACTGGAAACACCATATATTTT. This sequence encodes CASSIALTGVTGNTIYF.

This chain links TRBV11-2 with TRBJ1-1, with unresolved D. CDR3 length: 11 amino acids. Looked up from germline, CDR1 is SGHAT and CDR2 is FQNNGV. Trimming removed 3 bases from V and 10 bases from J, with 9 bases in between. In nucleotides, the CDR3 is TGTGCCAGCAGCTTTGATGCGGGAGCTTTCTTT. Protein product: CASSFDAGAFF.

This clone was seen a single time. The chain joins TRBV6-5 to TRBJ2-7; 8 bases match TRBD1. The CDR3 has 14 amino acids. Germline V gene lookup returns CDR1 MNHEY and CDR2 SVGAGI. V dropped 7 bases and J dropped 2; count of bases not matched to a gene: 7. The CDR3 sequence is CASTPSGQAYEQYV. The CDR3 DNA reads TGTGCCAGCACCCCCTCGGGACAGGCCTACGAGCAGTACGTC.

The chain carries TRBV6-1 and TRBJ2-3; 7 bases match TRBD2. V trimming: 7 bases; J trimming: 0 bases; junction bases outside the gene matches: 4. This CDR3 has 14 amino acids. Germline CDR1 reads MNHNS; CDR2 reads SASEGT. CDR3 amino acids: CASITGGSTDTQYF. As DNA, the CDR3 is TGTGCCAGCATTACGGGGGGAAGCACAGATACGCAGTATTTT.

The chain couples TRBV18 to TRBJ2-5, with 8 bases matching TRBD2. In germline, CDR1 is KGHSH, CDR2 LQKENI. Trimming removed 0 bases from V and 1 base from J; junction bases left unmatched: 4. CDR3 length equals 16 residues. The CDR3 bases are TGTGCCAGCTCACCACCGTTCGGGGGGGTCCAAGAGACCCAGTACTTC. Translated: CASSPPFGGVQETQYF.

The rearrangement joins TRBV7-8 to TRBJ2-1; 9 positions match TRBD1. CDR1 and CDR2 (germline): SGHVS, FQNEAQ. V gave up 1 base and J gave up 10 bases; unmatched junction bases: 5. This CDR3 spans 14 amino acids. CDR3 protein: CASSLGDRVREQFF. DNA of the CDR3: TGTGCCAGCAGCTTAGGGGACAGGGTAAGGGAGCAGTTCTTC.

The chain carries TRBV2 and TRBJ1-4; D is uncertain. V was shortened by 2 bases and J by 4 bases, with 8 bases between the two germline ends. Germline V lookup: CDR1 SNHLY, CDR2 FYNNEI. The CDR3 contains 14 residues. The CDR3 spells CASSEQGVNEKLFF. CDR3 nucleotides: TGTGCCAGCAGTGAACAAGGAGTTAATGAAAAACTGTTTTTT.

This clone was counted only a few times. The rearrangement joins TRBV6-5 to TRBJ1-4, with a tentative D call TRBD1 (5 bases). The CDR3 has 13 residues. V was cut by 7 bases and J by 8 bases, with 14 bases left in between. Germline loops: CDR1 MNHEY, CDR2 SVGAGI. CDR3 coding DNA: TGTGCCAGCAATGTCGACAGAGAAGAAAAACTGTTTTTT. It encodes CASNVDREEKLFF.

CDR3 nucleotides: TGTGCCAGCAAATTGGAGACAGGCGACACCGGGGAGCTGTTTTTT. It encodes CASKLETGDTGELFF. The V gene is TRBV2, the J gene TRBJ2-2; TRBD1 is a possible D gene (6 bases). Trimming stripped 7 bases from V and 3 bases from J, with 15 bases between. The germline gives CDR1 SNHLY, CDR2 FYNNEI. This CDR3 contains 15 residues. The full variable domain, its missing parts supplied by reference TRBV2 and TRBJ2-2, is EPEVTQTPSHQVTQMGQEVILRCVPISNHLYFYWYRQILGQKVEFLVSFYNNEISEKSEIFDDQFSVERPDGSNFTLKIRSTKLEDSAMYFCASKLETGDTGELFFGEGSRLTVL.

This chain connects TRBV5-1 to TRBJ2-3, with D uncertain. CDR1 is SGHRS, CDR2 YFSETQ, per germline. V was cut by 5 bases and J by 3 bases, with 7 bases left in between. The CDR3 has 12 residues. The CDR3 loop reads CASRAATDTQYF. The CDR3 DNA is TGCGCCAGCAGGGCGGCGACAGATACGCAGTATTTT.

With regard to this clone: Other DNA sequences in this sample translate to the same CDR3. V and J are TRBV5-1 and TRBJ2-5, with 9 bases lining up with TRBD1. This CDR3 contains 16 residues. The germline CDR1 and CDR2 sequences are SGHRS and YFSETQ. V shed 0 bases, J shed 1 base, and the junction held 4 bases outside the gene matches. Written as DNA, the CDR3 is TGCGCCAGCAGCTTGGGAGGGACAGGGTCCCAAGAGACCCAGTACTTC. Translating gives CASSLGGTGSQETQYF.

The gene calls are TRBV11-2 and TRBJ1-3; possible D gene TRBD1, 5 bases. The length of the CDR3 is 15 residues. The V and J ends lost 6 bases and 0 bases respectively, with 12 bases between them. Germline assignment: CDR1 SGHAT and CDR2 FQNNGV. The DNA of the CDR3 is TGTGCCAGCAGGTCTTCGGGGGGCTCTGGAAACACCATATATTTT. The encoded protein is CASRSSGGSGNTIYF.

The chain carries TRBV7-2 and TRBJ2-1, with 10 bases identical to TRBD1. The CDR3 is 15 amino acids. In germline, CDR1 is SGHTA, CDR2 FQGNSA. Unmatched junction bases numbered 13, after V lost 8 bases and J lost 9 bases. CDR3 region: CASGTRDRGLGEQFF. The CDR3 DNA reads as TGTGCCAGCGGAACTCGGGACAGGGGCTTGGGTGAGCAGTTCTTC.

This sequence joins TRBV19 and TRBJ2-7; 7 bases map to TRBD2. The CDR3 covers 14 residues. V trimming: 4 bases; J trimming: 5 bases; junction bases outside the gene matches: 8. CDR1 LNHDA and CDR2 SQIVND come from the germline V gene (reference sequence). This CDR3 reads CASSTTGGKDEQYF. Here the CDR3 DNA reads TGTGCCAGTAGTACTACCGGGGGGAAGGACGAGCAGTACTTC.

This clone was counted once. V gene TRBV3-1 (or the pseudogene TRBV3-2) combines with J gene TRBJ2-4; 10 bases align to TRBD1. The CDR3 extends over 18 amino acids. Germline V gives CDR1 LGHDT, CDR2 YNNKEL (reference sequence). Trimming took 5 bases from V and 5 from J; bases not matched to a gene: 15. The CDR3 is CASSYLVPGQGKENIQYF. Written as DNA, the CDR3 is TGTGCCAGCAGCTATCTCGTCCCGGGACAGGGGAAGGAAAACATTCAGTACTTC.

The chain has TRBV5-1 and TRBJ2-2; 11 bases align to TRBD1. The junction had 1 base not matched to a gene; V was cut back by 5 bases and J by 4 bases. Germline V CDR1 and CDR2: SGHRS, YFSETQ. The CDR3 sequence is 14 residues long. The CDR3 sequence is CASRGTGGTGELFF. The CDR3 DNA follows: TGCGCCAGCAGAGGGACAGGGGGCACCGGGGAGCTGTTTTTT.

V gene TRBV7-2 combines with J gene TRBJ2-4; D possibly corresponds to TRBD2 (6 bases). The V end was cut by 5 bases, the J end by 1 base, with 6 bases between. Germline V lookup: CDR1 SGHTA, CDR2 FQGNSA. This CDR3 is 13 amino acids long. The CDR3 spells CASSGGAKNIQYF. CDR3 sequence (DNA): TGTGCCAGCAGCGGGGGGGCCAAAAACATTCAGTACTTC.

The chain uses TRBV12-3 or TRBV12-4 and TRBJ2-3, with D uncertain. Trimming took off 1 base at V and 9 bases at J, with 5 bases between the two ends. The CDR3 loop spans 11 amino acids. DNA of the CDR3: TGTGCCAGCAGTTTAGTAGCAACGCAGTATTTT. Its translation is CASSLVATQYF.

This clone has only one observation. The rearrangement links TRBV2 to TRBJ2-7, with D possibly TRBD2 on 6 matching bases. CDR3 length: 13 amino acids. V lost 3 bases, J lost 4 bases, and 10 bases lay in between. Germline V gene data show CDR1 as SNHLY and CDR2 as FYNNEI. The CDR3: CASSERGGYEQYF. DNA of the CDR3: TGTGCCAGCAGTGAGAGGGGAGGATACGAGCAGTACTTC.

The rearrangement uses TRBV5-1 and TRBJ1-4, with 12 nucleotides matching TRBD1. V lost 4 bases and J lost 3; bases outside the gene matches: 7. CDR3 length equals 17 residues. CDR1 is SGHRS, CDR2 YFSETQ, per germline. CDR3 bases: TGCGCCAGCAGCAAAGGGACAGGGGGCCTCGCTAATGAAAAACTGTTTTTT. Residues: CASSKGTGGLANEKLFF. Supplemented by reference TRBV5-1 and TRBJ1-4, the full variable domain reads KAGVTQTPRYLIKTRGQQVTLSCSPISGHRSVSWYQQTPGQGLQFLFEYFSETQRNKGNFPGRFSGRQFSNSRSEMNVSTLELGDSALYLCASSKGTGGLANEKLFFGSGTQLSVL.

The rearrangement uses TRBV20-1 and TRBJ1-1; D may be TRBD1 (6 bases). CDR3 size: 10 residues. CDR1 is DFQATT, CDR2 SNEGSKA, per germline (reference sequence). V was pared by 5 bases and J by 10 bases, with 11 bases between. DNA of the CDR3: TGCAGTGCTTGGGGGCGCGTAGCTTTCTTT. It yields the protein CSAWGRVAFF.

The V gene is TRBV2, the J gene TRBJ2-2; tentatively, D is TRBD2 (5 bases). Trimming left V 7 bases short and J 6 bases short, with 18 bases between. There are 15 residues in the CDR3. The germline V gene encodes CDR1 SNHLY and CDR2 FYNNEI. Here the CDR3 DNA reads TGTGCCAGCACCCCTGGCGGCGGGTGGCCCGGGGAGCTGTTTTTT. This codes for CASTPGGGWPGELFF. Full variable domain (outside the CDR3, taken from reference TRBV2 and TRBJ2-2): EPEVTQTPSHQVTQMGQEVILRCVPISNHLYFYWYRQILGQKVEFLVSFYNNEISEKSEIFDDQFSVERPDGSNFTLKIRSTKLEDSAMYFCASTPGGGWPGELFFGEGSRLTVL.

The chain's CDR3 is CATSDRRQGAGSSYNEQFF. CDR3 bases: TGTGCCACCAGTGATCGCCGACAGGGGGCGGGGAGCTCCTACAATGAGCAGTTCTTC. The chain couples TRBV24-1 to TRBJ2-1; the match to TRBD1 covers 10 bases. Germline-derived CDR1 and CDR2 are KGHDR and SFDVKD. Trimming took 3 bases from V and 0 from J; bases not matched to a gene: 10. CDR3 length equals 19 residues.

The chain links TRBV5-8 to TRBJ1-2; D gene unclear. The CDR3 loop spans 14 amino acids. The ends were cut back, 0 bases at V and 8 bases at J, with 14 bases in the middle. In germline, CDR1 is SGHTS, CDR2 YDEGEE. In DNA form, the CDR3 reads TGTGCCAGCAGCTTGGAGCCCGGGGATTTCGGCTACACCTTC. Its protein product is CASSLEPGDFGYTF.

V is TRBV29-1 and J is TRBJ2-5; TRBD2 might be the D (7 bases). Germline CDR1 is SQVTM and CDR2 is ANQGSEA. Trimming took off 0 bases at V and 4 bases at J, with 27 bases between the two ends. The CDR3 consists of 19 residues. The CDR3 DNA is TGCAGCGTTGAAGACCCCCAAGGGGGGGGCAGTAGGGTGAGAGAGACCCAGTACTTC. It is translated as CSVEDPQGGGSRVRETQYF.

The rearrangement links TRBV11-2 to TRBJ1-6, with D perhaps TRBD1 (5 bases). This CDR3 is built from 16 residues. V was pared by 8 bases and J by 9 bases, with 23 bases between. Germline loops: CDR1 SGHAT, CDR2 FQNNGV. The CDR3 spells CASSPWGLTVGSPLHF. The CDR3 nucleotides are TGTGCCAGCTCCCCCTGGGGACTCACAGTTGGTTCACCCCTCCACTTT.